This T cell receptor beta chain was recorded in a study of T cells in Graves' hyperthyroidism and ophthalmopathy. Researchers took RNA transcripts and amplified the TCR beta CDR3 regions from them. Researchers ran a first-round RT-PCR on the TCR CDR3 using the HTBI primer set. One entry per CDR3 protein results from TCRdb running MiXCR on the multiplex PCR reads. The sample lists 450,000 to 700,000 distinct CDR3 sequences; about half were seen once. Together with thyroid ultrasound, orbital computed tomography, serum thyroxine and TRAb, clinical symptoms were used for diagnoses. The material sequenced was peripheral blood or thyroid tissue (not recorded which). This sequence was found in a woman aged 18-30 years with Graves' hyperthyroidism.

In DNA form, the CDR3 reads TGTGCCATCAGATTACAGGGGGACTACAATGAAAAACTGTTTTTT. Translation gives CAIRLQGDYNEKLFF. J is TRBJ1-4 and V is TRBV10-3; TRBD1 matches 8 bases. V lost 6 bases, J lost 5 bases, and 8 bases stayed unmatched. This CDR3 region has 15 residues. Germline CDR1 and CDR2: ENHRY and SYGVKD.